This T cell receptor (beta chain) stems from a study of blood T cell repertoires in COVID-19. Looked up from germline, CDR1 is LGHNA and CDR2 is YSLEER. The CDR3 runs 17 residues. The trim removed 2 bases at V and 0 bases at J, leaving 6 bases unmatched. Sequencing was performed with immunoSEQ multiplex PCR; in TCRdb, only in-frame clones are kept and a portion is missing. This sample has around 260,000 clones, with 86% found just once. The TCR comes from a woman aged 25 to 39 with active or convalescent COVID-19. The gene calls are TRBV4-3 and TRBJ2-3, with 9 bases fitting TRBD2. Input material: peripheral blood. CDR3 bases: TGCGCCAGCAGCCAAAGTAGTAGCGGGGGTAGCACAGATACGCAGTATTTT. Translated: CASSQSSSGGSTDTQYF.